A selection of T cell receptor beta chains follows, all from one sample in a study of control samples from healthy donors and cancer patients. Using immunoSEQ multiplex PCR, the repertoire was profiled, and TCRdb retains in-frame clones only, with some absent. The sample contains some 150,000 clones, 80% to 95% of which appear only once. The sequencing sample was made of blood. These TCRs come from a woman in her fifties or sixties in good health. The CDR3 runs from the conserved cysteine through the conserved F or W.

V gene	J gene	CDR3 protein
TRBV9	TRBJ2-5	CASSVGREETQYF
TRBV29-1	TRBJ2-4	CSVESGQGSNIQYF
TRBV6-1	TRBJ1-2	CASSESQEKNYGYTF
TRBV30	TRBJ1-4	CACRLQGTYEKLFF
TRBV5-1	TRBJ1-2	CASSLGGTYHYGYTF
TRBV5-1	TRBJ1-1	CASSWTLWNTEAFF
TRBV10-3	TRBJ1-1	CAIRGTDRGNTEAFF
TRBV4-1	TRBJ1-1	CASSQDMGGRAEAFF
TRBV7-2	TRBJ1-4	CASRVQGPSEKLFF
TRBV7-2	TRBJ2-5	CASSLSFAERETQYF
TRBV7-9	TRBJ2-5	CASSLERQVVETQYF
TRBV18	TRBJ2-2	CASSQDRVGTGELFF
TRBV6-6	TRBJ1-5	CASNLGADSNQPQHF
TRBV3-1/TRBV3-2	TRBJ1-2	CASSQQVTPYGYTF
TRBV18	TRBJ1-4	CASSPPGQSNEKLFF
TRBV7-2	TRBJ1-1	CASSFGPAGTEAFF
TRBV7-2	TRBJ2-1	CASSLAGQGRNEQFF
TRBV5-1	TRBJ1-1	CASSIQGISTEAFF
TRBV6-6	TRBJ2-7	CASSPARASYEQYF
TRBV7-9	TRBJ1-1	CASSQNSGGNTEAFF
TRBV9	TRBJ1-2	CASSVESSGSYGYTF
TRBV27	TRBJ1-5	CASSFVWGNQPQHF
TRBV7-8	TRBJ1-3	CASTLGSSGNTIYF
TRBV7-9	TRBJ1-2	CASSSIRTGSNYGYTF
TRBV4-2	TRBJ2-3	CASSDDKGGDTQYF
TRBV4-3	TRBJ1-6	CASSRDPGQGPSPLHF
TRBV18	TRBJ1-1	CASSPPISRGVGGTEAFF
TRBV30	TRBJ1-1	CAWSRVTTEAFF
TRBV6-2/TRBV6-3	TRBJ2-3	CASSYSGQGATDTQYF